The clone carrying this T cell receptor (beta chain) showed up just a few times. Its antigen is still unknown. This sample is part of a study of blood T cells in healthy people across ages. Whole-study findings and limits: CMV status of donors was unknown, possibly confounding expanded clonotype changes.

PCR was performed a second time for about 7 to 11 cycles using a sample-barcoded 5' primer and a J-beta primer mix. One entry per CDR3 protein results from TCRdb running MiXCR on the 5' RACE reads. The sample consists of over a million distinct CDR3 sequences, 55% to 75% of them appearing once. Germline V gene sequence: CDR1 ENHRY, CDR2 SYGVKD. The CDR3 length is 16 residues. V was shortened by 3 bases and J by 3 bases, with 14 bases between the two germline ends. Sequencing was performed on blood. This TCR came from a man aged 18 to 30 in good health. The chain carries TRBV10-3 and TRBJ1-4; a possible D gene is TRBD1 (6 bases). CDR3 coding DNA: TGTGCCATCAGTGAAGCCCCCAGGGGTGCTAATGAAAAACTGTTTTTT. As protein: CAISEAPRGANEKLFF.